The rows below give T cell receptor beta chains drawn from one sample of a study of T cell responses to AZD1222 COVID-19 vaccine. Clones were sequenced by immunoSEQ multiplex PCR, and TCRdb holds only the in-frame ones, with some missing. This sample carries approximately 140,000 clones, nearly 90% of them seen once, and the ten largest clones take 5.1%. The sample was peripheral blood, taken on day 0 of AZD1222 vaccination. The receptors were gathered from an adult in good health. The CDR3 runs from the conserved cysteine through the conserved F or W. D genes are given only for firm matches. Clone size appears in some rows only: once, few, many, or a class for an expanded clone.

TRBJ2-7 TRBV2 once TRBD2 TGTGCCAGCAGTGAGATGGGGGGGTATGCCGAGCAGTACTTC CASSEMGGYAEQYF
TRBJ2-3 TRBV5-1 . TRBD2 TGCGCCAGCGGGTTGTACGGGGAGGGTACAGATACGCAGTATTTT CASGLYGEGTDTQYF
TRBJ2-1 TRBV28 . TRBD2 TGTGCCAGCAGTCGATACCCCCGAATCAGCGGGAAATCATCCTACAATGAGCAGTTCTTC CASSRYPRISGKSSYNEQFF
TRBJ2-2 TRBV6-5 . TRBD2 TGTGCCAGCAGAACGGGAGGAGAAACCGGGGAGCTGTTTTTT CASRTGGETGELFF
TRBJ1-5 TRBV28 . . TGTGCCAGCAGTTCAGGGGGCAATCAGCCCCAGCATTTT CASSSGGNQPQHF
TRBJ2-7 TRBV6-2/TRBV6-3 . . TGTGCCAGCACCCCACGGACTGGGAGCTCCTACGAGCAGTACTTC CASTPRTGSSYEQYF
TRBJ1-1 TRBV19 . TRBD1 TGTGCCAGCTCAGGGGGCATGGAGACCATGAACACTGAAGCTTTCTTT CASSGGMETMNTEAFF
TRBJ2-3 TRBV5-1 once TRBD2 TGCGCCAGCAGCGAAGGACTAGCTGCTGACACAGATACGCAGTATTTT CASSEGLAADTDTQYF
TRBJ1-5 TRBV30 . . TGTGCCTGGAAGGCGGTGGGTAGCAATCAGCCCCAGCATTTT CAWKAVGSNQPQHF
TRBJ2-1 TRBV6-5 . . TGTGCCAGCTCCATTAGAGATAAGCAGTTCTTC CASSIRDKQFF
TRBJ1-5 TRBV7-9 . . TGTGCCAGCAGCTTAGGGACGGTCGACCGGCGATTTGGGCCCCAGCATTTT CASSLGTVDRRFGPQHF
TRBJ1-4 TRBV6-5 . . TGTGCCAGCAGTTTAAGGACCGGTTACGAAAAACTGTTTTTT CASSLRTGYEKLFF
TRBJ1-2 TRBV7-8 . TRBD1 TGTGCCAGCAGCTTCTTGGACAGGGGCGGCTACACCTTC CASSFLDRGGYTF
TRBJ2-3 TRBV30 once TRBD1 TGTGCCTGGAGTGGGCCTGGACAGGCGGCCACAGATACGCAGTATTTT CAWSGPGQAATDTQYF
TRBJ2-7 TRBV2 few . TGTGCCAGCAGGCTGTCACAGGGCCACGAGCAGTACTTC CASRLSQGHEQYF
TRBJ1-4 TRBV4-3 . . TGCGCCAGCAGCCAAGATCTTCCTTCCATGTCCATACGTCTCTATGAAAAACTGTTTTTT CASSQDLPSMSIRLYEKLFF
TRBJ1-3 TRBV10-3 . . TGTGCCATCAGTGAGTCGAGAGAAACCATATATTTT CAISESRETIYF
TRBJ2-5 TRBV29-1 . . TGCAGCGTGCAGATGACGGGAGAGACCCAGTACTTC CSVQMTGETQYF
TRBJ1-1 TRBV7-8 . . TGTGCCAGCAGCTTACAGGGGCGCGGAAACACTGAAGCTTTCTTT CASSLQGRGNTEAFF
TRBJ1-1 TRBV28 . . TGTGCCAGCAGTTCCTTCGGGCGGACTGAAGCTTTCTTT CASSSFGRTEAFF
TRBJ1-1 TRBV19 . . TGTGCCAGTAGTTCCCCTGCACTGCCGCAGAACACTGAAGCTTTCTTT CASSSPALPQNTEAFF
TRBJ2-1 TRBV6-6 . TRBD1 TGTGCCAGCAGTCACGGATCCCTCGGAGGGACAGGGGTATACAATGAGCAGTTCTTC CASSHGSLGGTGVYNEQFF
TRBJ1-5 TRBV19 once TRBD1 TGTGCCAGCAAGCGACAGGGGGCAAATCAGCCCCAGCATTTT CASKRQGANQPQHF
TRBJ2-2 TRBV18 . . TGTGCCAGCTCACCGCCCGGGGCGCCGGGCACCGGGGAGCTGTTTTTT CASSPPGAPGTGELFF
TRBJ2-3 TRBV9 . . TGTGCCAGCAGCGTAGGAGGCGCCGCAGATACGCAGTATTTT CASSVGGAADTQYF
TRBJ2-2 TRBV18 . TRBD1 TGTGCCAGCTCACCAGGGACAGGGTGGTCCACCGGGGAGCTGTTTTTT CASSPGTGWSTGELFF